Here is one T cell receptor beta chain with its context. These data come from a study of T cells in severe cutaneous drug reactions. About the study: Patients in acute or recovery stage gave blister fluids/cells and PBMC.

Sequenced patients had Stevens-Johnson syndrome or toxic epidermal necrolysis caused by carbamazepine. CDR1 is SGDLS and CDR2 is YYNGEE in the germline V gene. CDR3 length equals 14 residues. Libraries were made by iRepertoire multiplex PCR with TCR subtype-specific primers for bulk and single-cell sequencing. TCRdb re-called the multiplex PCR reads; every CDR3 protein appears as one record, without DNA. Seen in this sample are about 2,500 distinct CDR3 sequences; the ten most common clones hold approximately 50%. This TCR was recovered from a human donor with toxic epidermal necrolysis, a severe cutaneous drug reaction. The chain joins TRBV9 to TRBJ2-7. The specimen sequenced was cells from a skin blister. This CDR3 reads CASSVGARSYEQYF.